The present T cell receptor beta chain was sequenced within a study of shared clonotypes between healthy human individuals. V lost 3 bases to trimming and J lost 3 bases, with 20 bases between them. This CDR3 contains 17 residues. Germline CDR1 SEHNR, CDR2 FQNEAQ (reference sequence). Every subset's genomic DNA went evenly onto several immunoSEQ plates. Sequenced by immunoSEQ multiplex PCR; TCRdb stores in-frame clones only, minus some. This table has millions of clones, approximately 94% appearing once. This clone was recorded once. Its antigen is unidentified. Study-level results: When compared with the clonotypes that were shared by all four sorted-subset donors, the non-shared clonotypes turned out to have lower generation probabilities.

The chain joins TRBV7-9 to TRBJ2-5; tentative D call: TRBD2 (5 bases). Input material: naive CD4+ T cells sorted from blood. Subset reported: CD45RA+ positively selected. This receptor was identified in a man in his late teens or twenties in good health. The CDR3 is CASSFPVTPGVKETQYF. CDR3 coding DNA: TGTGCCAGCAGCTTCCCCGTTACCCCCGGGGTCAAAGAGACCCAGTACTTC.